This entry concerns a single T cell receptor beta chain. Its antigen is unidentified. This PCR relied on a set of 60 Vbeta primers and 13 Jbeta primers. This table comes from immunoSEQ multiplex PCR, and its TCRdb copy is limited to in-frame clones, with some not included. This table holds about 190,000 clones, 75% to 90% found once. In germline, CDR1 is LNHDA, CDR2 SQIVND (reference sequence). The CDR3 totals 13 residues. V lost 3 bases to trimming and J lost 7 bases, with 10 bases between them. This record comes from a study of cytomegalovirus exposure and HLA in healthy donors. Study-level results: Association of a missense DCLRE1C variant with TCR beta V- and J-gene trimming was reported in a later analysis. It emerged from a later analysis that several of the most significant clusters appeared to be linked to common viral pathogens.

The rearrangement uses TRBV19 and TRBJ1-5, with D possibly being TRBD1 (6 bases). The TCR comes from a woman aged 25-40 years in good health and CMV-seronegative. Sequenced: PBMCs. CDR3 coding DNA: TGTGCCAGTAGTATGACAGGTGGACAGCCCCAGCATTTT. Its protein is CASSMTGGQPQHF.